This T cell receptor beta chain originates from a study of shared clonotypes between healthy human individuals. Across the study: The study used three CD4 naive, three CD4 memory, two CD8 naive and one CD8 memory plate per donor. Points from the study as a whole: Richness estimates generally favored naive over memory subsets.

Here immunoSEQ multiplex PCR was the method, and the copy in TCRdb shows in-frame clones only, minus some. The sample holds 600,000 to 700,000 clones, roughly 72% seen once. The V and J ends lost 4 bases and 1 base, in that order; junction bases with no gene match: 10. This CDR3 contains 16 residues. CDR1 is MDHEN, CDR2 SYDVKM, per germline. CD4+ cells underwent separation, giving CD45RA+ naive and CD45RA-negative memory subsets. Details on this clone: The antigen is not known.

The V and J genes are TRBV28 and TRBJ2-7; TRBD2 matches at 7 bases. Sequencing was done on a sample of memory CD4+ T cells sorted from blood. As for subset: CD45RA-negative fraction. This TCR derives from a woman aged 30 to 39 in good health. The chain's CDR3 is CASSYPLAVRSYEQYF. The CDR3 nucleotides read TGTGCCAGCAGTTATCCTCTAGCGGTTAGATCCTACGAGCAGTACTTC. Complete variable domain (other parts from reference TRBV28 and TRBJ2-7): DVKVTQSSRYLVKRTGEKVFLECVQDMDHENMFWYRQDPGLGLRLIYFSYDVKMKEKGDIPEGYSVSREKKERFSLILESASTNQTSMYLCASSYPLAVRSYEQYFGPGTRLTVT.